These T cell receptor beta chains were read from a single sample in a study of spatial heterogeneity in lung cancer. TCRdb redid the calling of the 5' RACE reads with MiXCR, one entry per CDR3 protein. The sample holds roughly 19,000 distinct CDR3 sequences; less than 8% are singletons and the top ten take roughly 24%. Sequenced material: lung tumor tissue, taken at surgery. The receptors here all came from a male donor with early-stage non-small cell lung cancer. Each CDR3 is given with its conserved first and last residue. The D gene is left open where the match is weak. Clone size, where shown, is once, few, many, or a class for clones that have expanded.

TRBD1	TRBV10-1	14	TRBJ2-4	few	CASSDGQGKNIQYF	TGCGCCAGCAGTGACGGACAGGGGAAAAACATTCAGTACTTC
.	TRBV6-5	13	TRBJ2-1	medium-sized	CASSLSSYNEQFF	TGTGCCAGCAGCTTGAGCTCCTACAATGAGCAGTTCTTC
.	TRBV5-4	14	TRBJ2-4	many	CASSIDLAKNIQYF	TGTGCCAGCAGCATCGATCTAGCCAAAAACATTCAGTACTTC
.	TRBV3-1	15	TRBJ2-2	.	CASSQEFQAGGELFF	TGTGCCAGCAGCCAAGAGTTCCAGGCTGGCGGGGAGCTGTTTTTT
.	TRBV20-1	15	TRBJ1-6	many	CSASNYGRTNSPLHF	TGCAGTGCTAGCAACTACGGACGGACGAATTCACCCCTCCACTTT
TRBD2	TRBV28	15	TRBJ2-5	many	CASTRFAGGAETQYF	TGTGCCAGCACCCGGTTCGCGGGGGGCGCGGAGACCCAGTACTTC
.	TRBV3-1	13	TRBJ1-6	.	CASSWAVNSPLHF	TGTGCCAGCAGCTGGGCAGTAAATTCACCCCTCCACTTT
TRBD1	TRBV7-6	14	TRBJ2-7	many	CASSLATGSDEQYF	TGTGCCAGCAGCCTCGCGACAGGGTCCGACGAGCAGTACTTC
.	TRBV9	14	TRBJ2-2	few	CASRLTEGTGELFF	TGTGCCAGCAGGCTGACGGAGGGTACCGGGGAGCTGTTTTTT
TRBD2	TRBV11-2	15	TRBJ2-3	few	CASSLSGGALDTQYF	TGTGCCAGCAGCTTGAGCGGGGGGGCCCTAGATACGCAGTATTTT
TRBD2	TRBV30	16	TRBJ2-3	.	CAWRGLGLADTDTQYF	TGTGCCTGGAGGGGACTCGGACTAGCGGACACAGATACGCAGTATTTT
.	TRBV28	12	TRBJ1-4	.	CASTLGFEKLFF	TGTGCCAGCACCTTGGGGTTTGAAAAACTGTTTTTT
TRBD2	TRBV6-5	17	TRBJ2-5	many	CASRPGTSGDYQETQYF	TGTGCCAGCAGGCCCGGGACTAGCGGGGATTACCAAGAGACCCAGTACTTC
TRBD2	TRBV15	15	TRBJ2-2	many	CATSFDLAGSGELFF	TGTGCCACCAGCTTCGATCTAGCGGGGTCCGGGGAGCTGTTTTTT
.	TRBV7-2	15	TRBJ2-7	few	CASSSVAQSAYEQYF	TGTGCCAGCAGCTCCGTAGCCCAGAGTGCCTACGAGCAGTACTTC
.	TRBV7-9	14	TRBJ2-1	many	CASSLGVAGNEQFF	TGTGCCAGCAGCTTAGGAGTGGCAGGGAATGAGCAGTTCTTC
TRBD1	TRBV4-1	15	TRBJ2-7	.	CASSQGGQGAYEQYF	TGCGCCAGCAGCCAAGGAGGACAGGGGGCCTACGAGCAGTACTTC
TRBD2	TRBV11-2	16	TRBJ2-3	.	CASSQVSGGGTDTQYF	TGTGCCAGCAGCCAAGTATCAGGCGGGGGAACAGATACGCAGTATTTT
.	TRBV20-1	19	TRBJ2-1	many	CSARDPRQSAGGFYNEQFF	TGCAGTGCTAGAGATCCTCGCCAATCGGCAGGAGGTTTCTACAATGAGCAGTTCTTC
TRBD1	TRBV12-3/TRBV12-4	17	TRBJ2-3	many	CASSFGTGIRVVDTQYF	TGTGCCAGCAGCTTCGGGACAGGGATACGGGTTGTAGATACGCAGTATTTT
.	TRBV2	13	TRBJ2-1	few	CASSQGSYNEQFF	TGTGCCAGCAGTCAGGGGTCCTACAATGAGCAGTTCTTC
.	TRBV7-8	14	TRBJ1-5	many	CASSLQRFNQPQHF	TGTGCCAGCAGCTTACAACGGTTCAATCAGCCCCAGCATTTT